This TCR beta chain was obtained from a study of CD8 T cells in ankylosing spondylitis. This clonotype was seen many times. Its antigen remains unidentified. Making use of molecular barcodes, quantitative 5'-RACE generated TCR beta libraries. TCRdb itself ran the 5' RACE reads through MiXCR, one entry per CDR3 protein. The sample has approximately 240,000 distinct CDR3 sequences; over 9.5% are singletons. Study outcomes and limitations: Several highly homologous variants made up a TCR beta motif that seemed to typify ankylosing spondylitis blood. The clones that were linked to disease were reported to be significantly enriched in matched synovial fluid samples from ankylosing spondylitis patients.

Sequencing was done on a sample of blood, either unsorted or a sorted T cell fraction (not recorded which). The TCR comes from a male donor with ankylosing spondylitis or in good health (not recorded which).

CDR3 nucleotide sequence: TGCGCCAGCAGCCTACCGGGACAGGGGACGGGGTCACCCCTCCACTTT. It yields the protein CASSLPGQGTGSPLHF. The V gene is TRBV5-1, the J gene TRBJ1-6; 10 bases are shared with TRBD1. V lost 4 bases, J lost 10 bases, and 11 bases stayed unmatched. The CDR3 runs to 16 residues. The germline V gene encodes CDR1 SGHRS and CDR2 YFSETQ.